Below are 8 T cell receptor beta chains sequenced from a single sample in a study of T cells in Graves' hyperthyroidism and ophthalmopathy. RNA transcripts gave rise to amplified TCR beta CDR3 regions. Using the HTBI primer set, a first-round RT-PCR was run on the TCR CDR3. From the multiplex PCR reads, TCRdb called clonotypes with MiXCR, one entry per CDR3 protein. The table includes approximately 400,000 distinct CDR3 sequences, roughly 13% detected once. Specimen: blood. The receptors stem from a man aged 30 to 45 with Graves' hyperthyroidism that later progressed to Graves' ophthalmopathy.

The V and J genes are TRBV30 and TRBJ1-1, with TRBD1 identical over 11 bases. In germline, CDR1 is GTSNPN, CDR2 SVGIG (reference sequence). The CDR3 totals 11 residues. DNA of the CDR3: TGTGTCTCGGACAGGGGGCTTGAAGCTTTCTTT. Its translation: CVSDRGLEAFF.

This clonotype was detected ten times or more. The CDR3 sequence is CASSPQGAGQPQHF. For the CDR3, the DNA is TGTGCCAGCAGTCCCCAGGGGGCGGGGCAGCCCCAGCATTTT. This chain uses TRBV27 with TRBJ1-5, with 8 bases lining up with TRBD1. Looked up from germline, CDR1 is MNHEY and CDR2 is SMNVEV (reference sequence). This CDR3 is built from 14 residues. V lost 5 bases, J lost 7 bases, and 7 bases stayed unmatched.

There are a few counts of this clonotype. Mismatch with germline at one junction end may stem from a read error. J is TRBJ1-5 and V is TRBV6-2 or TRBV6-3, with 8 nucleotides matching TRBD1. Germline CDR1 is MNHEY and CDR2 is SVGEGT. There are 15 residues in the CDR3. CDR3 sequence reads: CANSTRTGIFQPQHF. CDR3 coding DNA: TGTGCCAACAGTACTCGGACAGGGATCTTCCAGCCCCAGCATTTT.

This clonotype was detected many times. The V call is TRBV7-2, the J call TRBJ2-7; 12 bases match TRBD2. Germline-derived CDR1 and CDR2 are SGHTA and FQGNSA. V gave up 5 bases and J gave up 1 base; unmatched junction bases: 12. The CDR3 is made up of 18 amino acids. CDR3 sequence reads: CASSPRLAGGPLSYEQYF. The CDR3 nucleotides are TGTGCCAGCAGCCCACGGCTAGCGGGGGGGCCTCTGTCCTACGAGCAGTACTTC. The full variable domain, completed using reference TRBV7-2 and TRBJ2-7, is GAGVSQSPSNKVTEKGKDVELRCDPISGHTALYWYRQSLGQGLEFLIYFQGNSAPDKSGLPSDRFSAERTGGSVSTLTIQRTQQEDSAVYLCASSPRLAGGPLSYEQYFGPGTRLTVT.

This clonotype occurred many times. The rearrangement joins TRBV27 to TRBJ1-1; D is unclear. The V and J ends lost 1 base and 1 base respectively, with 7 bases between them. The CDR3 contains 14 residues. CDR1 is MNHEY and CDR2 is SMNVEV in the germline V gene (reference sequence). CDR3 DNA sequence: TGTGCCAGCAGTTTATTAACAGCGAACACTGAAGCTTTCTTT. Translated: CASSLLTANTEAFF.

This clonotype has a count of ten or more. This rearrangement joins TRBV27 to TRBJ2-3; 13 positions match TRBD2. Germline assignment: CDR1 MNHEY and CDR2 SMNVEV (reference sequence). CDR3 length: 17 amino acids. V dropped 6 bases and J dropped 2; count of bases not matched to a gene: 8. The DNA of the CDR3 is TGTGCCAGCAGCACCTACGGACTAGCGGGGGACACAGATACGCAGTATTTT. It specifies CASSTYGLAGDTDTQYF.

This chain connects TRBV29-1 to TRBJ2-1; TRBD1 aligns across 11 bases. The junction had 13 bases not matched to a gene; V was cut back by 6 bases and J by 3 bases. The CDR3 consists of 17 residues. CDR1 is SQVTM and CDR2 is ANQGSEA in the germline V gene. As DNA, the CDR3 is TGCAGCGTCCGGGACAGGGGGAACCCCGGGGGCTACAATGAGCAGTTCTTC. It is translated as CSVRDRGNPGGYNEQFF.

This clonotype has only a few counts. The chain is built from TRBV6-1 and TRBJ1-6; D may be TRBD1 (6 bases). CDR3 size: 15 residues. Germline lookup yields CDR1 MNHNS and CDR2 SASEGT. Trimming shortened V by 1 base and J by 8 bases, and 12 bases separated the two germline ends. The CDR3 is CASSEEITGYSPLHF. The CDR3 nucleotides are TGTGCCAGCAGTGAAGAAATTACAGGGTATTCACCCCTCCACTTT.